The sequence of this TCR beta chain was determined in a study of cytomegalovirus exposure and HLA in healthy donors. PCR used 60 Vbeta primers and 13 Jbeta primers. Produced via immunoSEQ multiplex PCR; TCRdb's table is partial and in-frame only. Here the sample spans 90,000 to 100,000 clones, 65% to 80% being singletons. Germline V gene data show CDR1 as LGHNA and CDR2 as YSLEER. V trimming: 0 bases; J trimming: 7 bases; junction bases outside the gene matches: 13. The CDR3 consists of 18 residues. Concerning this clone: No antigen is known for it.

General observations from the study: Later analysis placed DRB1 highest and HLA-C lowest in TCR association rates, which differed by HLA locus. A later analysis linked a missense DCLRE1C variant to TCR beta V- and J-gene trimming.

The chain carries TRBV4-3 and TRBJ2-3; 10 nucleotides agree with TRBD2. Sequencing was performed on PBMCs. The source of this sequence is a man aged 35 to 55 in good health and CMV-seropositive. The CDR3 DNA reads TGCGCCAGCAGCCAAGATATCGGGACTAGCGATCTTATGAATACGCAGTATTTT. Translated: CASSQDIGTSDLMNTQYF.